The clone carrying this T cell receptor beta chain was observed a few times. This entry is derived from a study of regulatory T cells in long-lasting Graves disease. Study-wide context: Patients newly diagnosed with Graves' had been on antithyroid drugs for under 3 months.

Regarding time point: newly diagnosed GD, antithyroid drugs for less than 3 months. RNA from PBMCs was the source of the TCR library. TCR beta libraries were built with iRepertoire HTBI primers and Arm-PCR of CDR3 regions. TCRdb recomputed calls from the multiplex PCR reads with MiXCR, one row per CDR3 protein. Of 400,000 to 450,000 distinct CDR3 sequences in the sample, about a sixth were seen once. Germline V gene lookup returns CDR1 MNHEY and CDR2 SVGEGT. The CDR3 loop spans 14 amino acids. V dropped 7 bases and J dropped 5 bases, with 15 bases sitting between them. This sample also appeared in a second study, on T cells in Graves' hyperthyroidism and ophthalmopathy. That investigation notes: A model built on 13 V-J features separated ophthalmopathy from stable hyperthyroidism.

Specimen: peripheral blood mononuclear cells (PBMCs), collected at new diagnosis, from a patient treated with antithyroid drugs. The clonotype originates from a woman in her twenties or thirties with Graves disease. The chain links TRBV6-2 or TRBV6-3 to TRBJ2-4, with a possible D match to TRBD2 (5 bases). Here the CDR3 reads CASTPGYHENIQYF. The CDR3 DNA follows: TGTGCCAGCACCCCGGGGTACCACGAAAACATTCAGTACTTC.